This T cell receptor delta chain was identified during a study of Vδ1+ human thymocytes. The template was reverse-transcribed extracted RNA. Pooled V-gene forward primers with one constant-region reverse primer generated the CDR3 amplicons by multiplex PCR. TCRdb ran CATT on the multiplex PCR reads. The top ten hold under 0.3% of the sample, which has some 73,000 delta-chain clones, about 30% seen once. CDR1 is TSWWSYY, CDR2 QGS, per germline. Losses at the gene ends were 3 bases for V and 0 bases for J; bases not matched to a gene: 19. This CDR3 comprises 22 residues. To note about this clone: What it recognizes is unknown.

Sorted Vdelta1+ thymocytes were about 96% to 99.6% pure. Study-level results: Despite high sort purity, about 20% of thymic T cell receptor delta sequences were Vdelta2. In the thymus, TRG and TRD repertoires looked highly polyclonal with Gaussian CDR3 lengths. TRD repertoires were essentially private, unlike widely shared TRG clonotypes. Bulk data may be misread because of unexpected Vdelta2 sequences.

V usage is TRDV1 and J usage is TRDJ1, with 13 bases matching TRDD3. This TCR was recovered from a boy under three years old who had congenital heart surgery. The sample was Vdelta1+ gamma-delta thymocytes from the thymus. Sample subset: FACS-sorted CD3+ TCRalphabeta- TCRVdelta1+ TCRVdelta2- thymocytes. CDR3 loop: CALGDETLYWGIRGPYTDKLIF. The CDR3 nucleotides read TGTGCTCTTGGGGACGAAACCCTCTACTGGGGGATACGGGGACCGTACACCGATAAACTCATCTTT.